A selection of T cell receptor beta chains follows, all from one sample in a study of cytomegalovirus exposure and HLA in healthy donors. Only in-frame clones appear in the TCRdb table, and some are missing; sequencing was by immunoSEQ multiplex PCR. The sample contains roughly 68,000 clones, roughly 89% of which appear only once. The specimen was PBMCs. These receptor sequences come from a woman aged 18 to 35 in good health and CMV-seronegative. The CDR3 runs from the conserved cysteine through the conserved F or W. The D gene is left open where the match is weak. The size entry is marked missing in some rows and otherwise reads once, few, many or a size class.

.	TRBJ1-4	TRBV19	.	14	TGTGCCAGTAGTATAACTGCAACTAATGAAAAACTGTTTTTT	CASSITATNEKLFF
.	TRBJ2-5	TRBV5-1	.	15	TGCGCCAGCAGCTTGGCCACCGGGTCCCAAGGCACCCAGTACTTC	CASSLATGSQGTQYF
once	TRBJ2-5	TRBV11-2	TRBD2	19	TGTGCCAGCAGCAGATCCCTCGGGACTAGCGGGAGGTTTCAAGAGACCCAGTACTTC	CASSRSLGTSGRFQETQYF
.	TRBJ1-5	TRBV30	.	13	TGTGCCTGGAGTCGGAGTGGCAATCAGCCCCAGCATTTT	CAWSRSGNQPQHF
.	TRBJ2-1	TRBV7-2	TRBD2	15	TGTGCCAGCAGCGTGGGACTAGCTTCCTACAATGAGCAGTTCTTC	CASSVGLASYNEQFF
.	TRBJ2-7	TRBV5-1	TRBD1	14	TGCGCCAGCAGCTTGACAGGGGATATCTACGAGCAGTACTTC	CASSLTGDIYEQYF
once	TRBJ2-1	TRBV9	TRBD2	15	TGTGCCAGCAGCTTGGGACTAGCGGTCCCCAATGAGCAGTTCTTC	CASSLGLAVPNEQFF
few	TRBJ2-7	TRBV7-2	.	15	TGTGCCAGCAGCTATGGGGGGTCTAGCTCCTACGAGCAGTACTTC	CASSYGGSSSYEQYF
.	TRBJ2-7	TRBV27	TRBD1	16	TGTGCCAACAACAGGGGGGCCGACTCCCCTTCCTACGAGCAGTACTTC	CANNRGADSPSYEQYF
few	TRBJ1-3	TRBV28	.	16	TGTGCCAGCAGTACCTTCGCGGGGTGGGCTGGAAACACCATATATTTT	CASSTFAGWAGNTIYF
.	TRBJ1-2	TRBV11-2	TRBD1	16	TGTGCCAGCAGCCCAATCAGGGACAGGAGCTACTATGGCTACACCTTC	CASSPIRDRSYYGYTF
.	TRBJ2-5	TRBV7-7	TRBD2	15	TGTGCTAGCAGCTCACGGGCTAGCGGGGAGGAGACCCAGTACTTC	CASSSRASGEETQYF
.	TRBJ2-1	TRBV27	TRBD2	16	TGTGCCAGCAGCTCCATAGCGGGAAGTGGGTACAATGAGCAGTTCTTC	CASSSIAGSGYNEQFF
.	TRBJ1-2	TRBV19	.	11	TGTGCCAGTAGGACACTCTATGGCTACACCTTC	CASRTLYGYTF
.	TRBJ1-3	TRBV7-3	.	13	TGTGCCAGCAGCCCAAACTCTGGAAACACCATATATTTT	CASSPNSGNTIYF
.	TRBJ2-2	TRBV4-3	.	16	TGCGCCAGCAGCCGGCGACAGGGGAGGGACACCGGGGAGCTGTTTTTT	CASSRRQGRDTGELFF
many	TRBJ2-7	TRBV7-2	.	14	TGTGCCAGCAGCTTAGCAGTCTACCTATACGAGCAGTACTTC	CASSLAVYLYEQYF
.	TRBJ1-3	TRBV13	.	16	TGTGCCAGCAGCTTGGGCCCCGGGACTGCTGGAAACACCATATATTTT	CASSLGPGTAGNTIYF
.	TRBJ1-5	TRBV5-8	.	14	TGTGCCAGCAGCTTTACAGGGCTGTATCAGCCCCAGCATTTT	CASSFTGLYQPQHF
.	TRBJ1-6	TRBV13	.	16	TGTGCCAGCAGCTTAGGCGGGGGCTCCTATAATTCACCCCTCCACTTT	CASSLGGGSYNSPLHF
once	TRBJ2-4	TRBV2	.	17	TGTGCCAGCATGCTCAGTATACTGGGGGCCTCCAAAAACATTCAGTACTTC	CASMLSILGASKNIQYF
.	TRBJ2-3	TRBV2	TRBD2	15	TGTGCCAGCAGCCCCCGGACTAGTGGATCAGATACGCAGTATTTT	CASSPRTSGSDTQYF
.	TRBJ2-2	TRBV7-6	.	15	TGTGCCAGCAGCTTAGGGGGCGCGAATGCCGGGGAGCTGTTTTTT	CASSLGGANAGELFF
.	TRBJ2-7	TRBV7-2	TRBD2	15	TGTGCCAGCAGCTTAGCGGCTAGCGGGAGCCACGAGCAGTACTTC	CASSLAASGSHEQYF
.	TRBJ2-3	TRBV5-1	.	12	TGCGCCAGCAGGTCACCGAGAGATACGCAGTATTTT	CASRSPRDTQYF
.	TRBJ2-7	TRBV5-1	TRBD1	14	TGCGCCAGCAGTCTTAGACAGGGGGATGGCGAGCAGTACTTC	CASSLRQGDGEQYF
.	TRBJ2-3	TRBV16	.	12	TGTGCCAGCAGCCGGGACTTAGATACGCAGTATTTT	CASSRDLDTQYF
.	TRBJ2-7	TRBV30	TRBD2	15	TGTGCCTGGAGTCAGGCGGGGGTGAGAGTTTACGAGCAGTACTTC	CAWSQAGVRVYEQYF
.	TRBJ1-5	TRBV4-3	.	13	TGCGCCAGCAGCCAAGATAGGGGTCAGCCCCAGCATTTT	CASSQDRGQPQHF
once	TRBJ1-2	TRBV7-8	TRBD1	14	TGTGCCAGCAGCTCCGGACAGGGTCTGAGGGGCTACACCTTC	CASSSGQGLRGYTF
.	TRBJ2-7	TRBV19	.	13	TGTGCCAGTAGTAGCCAAGCCCGTGCGGCGCAGTACTTC	CASSSQARAAQYF
once	TRBJ1-5	TRBV5-1	.	14	TGCGCCAGCAGCCTCGGTTATAGCAATCAGCCCCAGCATTTT	CASSLGYSNQPQHF
.	TRBJ1-2	TRBV5-6	.	14	TGTGCCAGCAGCCCGCCGAAAGCCTACTATGGCTACACCTTC	CASSPPKAYYGYTF
.	TRBJ2-6	TRBV19	.	13	TGTGCCAGTGGACAGTCTGGGGCCAACGTCCTGACTTTC	CASGQSGANVLTF
.	TRBJ2-3	TRBV29-1	TRBD2	15	TGCAGCGTTGACCTAGCGGGAGCGGTTGGAGATACGCAGTATTTT	CSVDLAGAVGDTQYF
.	TRBJ1-2	TRBV18	.	14	TGTGCCAGCTCACCAGGCAGGGTCTCGGTTGGCTACACCTTC	CASSPGRVSVGYTF
.	TRBJ2-3	TRBV9	.	15	TGTGCCAGCAGCGTAATTAGCTCTAGCACAGATACGCAGTATTTT	CASSVISSSTDTQYF
.	TRBJ2-1	TRBV19	TRBD2	18	TGTGCCAGTAGGATCGCCAGGACTAGCGGGGTCTCCTACAATGAGCAGTTCTTC	CASRIARTSGVSYNEQFF
.	TRBJ2-3	TRBV9	TRBD2	16	TGTGCCAGCAGCGTAGGACTAGCGGGAGGGCAAGATACGCAGTATTTT	CASSVGLAGGQDTQYF
.	TRBJ2-2	TRBV15	.	16	TGTGCCACCAGCATTGGTAGTCCGACAAACACCGGGGAGCTGTTTTTT	CATSIGSPTNTGELFF
.	TRBJ2-1	TRBV7-6	TRBD2	15	TGTGCCAGCAGCTTAAGGCTAGCGGGGGACAATGAGCAGTTCTTC	CASSLRLAGDNEQFF
.	TRBJ1-2	TRBV5-1	TRBD1	14	TGCGCCAGCAGCTTGGGACAGGGGGCGCGTGGCTACACCTTC	CASSLGQGARGYTF
.	TRBJ2-3	TRBV6-4	TRBD2	15	TGTGCCAGCAGTGAGGCGGGGGTCGGCACAGATACGCAGTATTTT	CASSEAGVGTDTQYF
few	TRBJ2-1	TRBV4-2	TRBD1	14	TGTGCCAGCAGCCAAGGACAGGGGGCCTATGAGCAGTTCTTC	CASSQGQGAYEQFF
.	TRBJ2-1	TRBV5-1	TRBD2	15	TGCGCCAGCAGCCCATTAGCGGGAGTATACAATGAGCAGTTCTTC	CASSPLAGVYNEQFF
.	TRBJ1-6	TRBV4-3	.	16	TGCGCCAGCAGCCAAGTGACCACAGGCGTCGGATCACCCCTCCACTTT	CASSQVTTGVGSPLHF
.	TRBJ1-4	TRBV4-3	.	16	TGCGCCAGCAGCCAAGATCCGATCCCTAGCGGGGAAAAACTGTTTTTT	CASSQDPIPSGEKLFF
.	TRBJ1-1	TRBV5-1	.	14	TGCGCCAGCAGTTTTGCAAGGGAGGACACTGAAGCTTTCTTT	CASSFAREDTEAFF
.	TRBJ2-2	TRBV7-6	TRBD2	16	TGTGCCAGCAGCACTATAGCGGGAGCGAACACCGGGGAGCTGTTTTTT	CASSTIAGANTGELFF
.	TRBJ2-1	TRBV27	TRBD2	14	TGTGCCAGCCGACTAGCGGGAGGGCCCAATGAGCAGTTCTTC	CASRLAGGPNEQFF
.	TRBJ2-5	TRBV2	.	15	TGTGCCAGCAGGGTAAGGCTAGCGACCCAAGAGACCCAGTACTTC	CASRVRLATQETQYF
.	TRBJ2-6	TRBV6-4	.	15	TGTGCCAGCAGCTCGACAGCCGCTGGGGCCAACGTCCTGACTTTC	CASSSTAAGANVLTF
.	TRBJ2-3	TRBV28	TRBD1	13	TGTGCCAGCGTCCGGACAGGGGCAGATACGCAGTATTTT	CASVRTGADTQYF
once	TRBJ2-1	TRBV20-1	.	10	TGCGTCCCCAGCGACAATGAGCAGTTCTTC	CVPSDNEQFF
.	TRBJ2-7	TRBV30	TRBD2	15	TGTGCCTGGAGTGCCGGGACTAGCGGCGCGTACGAGCAGTACTTC	CAWSAGTSGAYEQYF
.	TRBJ2-1	TRBV9	TRBD2	18	TGTGCCAGCAGCGTAGCCCTAGCGGGAGAGGGGGCACACAATGAGCAGTTCTTC	CASSVALAGEGAHNEQFF
.	TRBJ2-3	TRBV4-3	.	13	TGCGCCAGCAGCCAAGACAGGGTTGATACGCAGTATTTT	CASSQDRVDTQYF
.	TRBJ2-3	TRBV9	TRBD2	16	TGTGCCAGCAGCGTACACAGCGGGAGTAGGACAGATACGCAGTATTTT	CASSVHSGSRTDTQYF
.	TRBJ2-5	TRBV10-3	TRBD1	15	TGTGCCATCAGTGAGGGACAGGGGTTGGGGGAGACCCAGTACTTC	CAISEGQGLGETQYF
.	TRBJ2-5	TRBV9	TRBD2	14	TGTGCCAGCAGCTCCGGGACTAGCGGAGAGACCCAGTACTTC	CASSSGTSGETQYF